The 5 T cell receptor beta chains below come from one sample, sequenced in a study of blood T cells in healthy people across ages. The second PCR ran roughly 7 to 12 cycles with a sample-barcoded 5' primer and J-beta primers. TCRdb processed the 5' RACE reads anew with MiXCR; each CDR3 protein has one entry. Of more than 650,000 distinct CDR3 sequences listed, roughly 50% were seen once; the top ten hold about 42%. The material sequenced was blood. The receptors derive from a man older than 75 in good health.

This clonotype was counted between two and nine times. The DNA of the CDR3 is TGTGCCAGCAGCCGGGACAGGGTTTGGGAGACCCAGTACTTC. This codes for CASSRDRVWETQYF. The chain carries TRBV7-9 and TRBJ2-5, with 9 bases aligning to TRBD1. Germline assignment: CDR1 SEHNR and CDR2 FQNEAQ (reference sequence). The V gene end was trimmed by 5 bases and the J gene end by 5 bases; junction bases not matched to a gene: 6. This CDR3 is 14 amino acids long.

The CDR3 DNA reads as TGTGCCAGCGGAGCTAACACTGAAGCTTTCTTT. Protein product: CASGANTEAFF. The chain couples TRBV13 to TRBJ1-1; no definite D call. Trimming pared 8 bases from V and 2 bases from J, leaving 6 bases between. The CDR3 is made up of 11 amino acids. Germline CDR1 reads PRHDT; CDR2 reads FYEKMQ (reference sequence).

This chain uses TRBV2 with TRBJ2-7; TRBD1 matches 7 bases. With V trimmed by 4 bases and J by 1 base, 10 bases remained unmatched. The CDR3 sequence is 16 residues long. The germline V gene has CDR1 SNHLY and CDR2 FYNNEI. The CDR3: CASSGFRDRRSYEQYF. The CDR3 DNA reads TGTGCCAGCAGTGGGTTCAGGGACAGACGATCCTACGAGCAGTACTTC.

The V and J genes are TRBV6-1 and TRBJ2-7; D possibly corresponds to TRBD1 (6 bases). The CDR3 runs to 14 residues. Germline V gene data show CDR1 as MNHNS and CDR2 as SASEGT. Trimming took off 9 bases at V and 4 bases at J, with 19 bases between the two ends. The CDR3 bases are TGTGCCAGTCCTAGACAGGCCCCCCTATACGAGCAGTACTTC. It translates to CASPRQAPLYEQYF.

This clonotype was recorded once. This chain uses TRBV6-1 with TRBJ2-2, with no clear D. CDR1 and CDR2 (germline): MNHNS, SASEGT. The CDR3 has 11 amino acids. V dropped 11 bases and J dropped 1 base, with 5 bases sitting between them. The CDR3 sequence is CAWGNTGELFF. The CDR3 DNA reads as TGTGCCTGGGGGAACACCGGGGAGCTGTTTTTT.